The 4 T cell receptor beta chains given below trace back to one sample, sequenced in a study of T cell changes during pregnancy in multiple sclerosis. TCRdb's table, derived via immunoSEQ multiplex PCR, lists solely in-frame clones and lacks some. The table shows under 25,000 clones, with approximately 80% occurring only once. The starting material was CD8+ T cells from peripheral blood mononuclear cells, obtained in the first trimester of pregnancy. The receptors stem from a female donor in good health, enrolled as a control in a pregnancy study.

This chain connects TRBV5-1 to TRBJ2-7, with TRBD1 matching 7 bases. CDR1 and CDR2 from the germline V gene are SGHRS and YFSETQ. CDR3 length: 14 amino acids. J gave up 3 bases and V 2 bases, and 5 bases lay outside the gene matches. The DNA of the CDR3 is TGCGCCAGCAGCTTTCGACAGGGAAACTACGAGCAGTACTTC. Translation: CASSFRQGNYEQYF.

The gene calls are TRBV4-2 and TRBJ2-7; 7 bases fit TRBD2. Germline assignment: CDR1 LGHNA and CDR2 YNFKEQ. The CDR3 totals 14 residues. With V trimmed by 4 bases and J by 5 bases, 8 bases remained unmatched. The CDR3, as DNA: TGTGCCAGCAGCCCCATGGCGGGAGACGACGAGCAGTACTTC. Encoded protein: CASSPMAGDDEQYF.

The genes are TRBV11-2 and TRBJ2-1; TRBD2 is a possible D gene (6 bases). V was clipped by 1 base and J by 4 bases, with 14 bases between them. The CDR3 sequence is 16 residues long. Germline assignment: CDR1 SGHAT and CDR2 FQNNGV. The chain's CDR3 is CASSLGWIAEYNEQFF. The CDR3 bases are TGTGCCAGCAGCTTAGGATGGATAGCGGAATACAATGAGCAGTTCTTC.

This clone is judged medium-sized. The gene calls are TRBV9 and TRBJ1-1; D is undetermined. Looked up from germline, CDR1 is SGDLS and CDR2 is YYNGEE. The CDR3 extends over 12 amino acids. The V and J ends lost 3 bases and 4 bases respectively, with 7 bases between them. CDR3 nucleotides: TGTGCCAGCAGCGCAAGAGGCACTGAAGCTTTCTTT. Protein product: CASSARGTEAFF.